This T cell receptor (beta chain) is drawn from a study of blood T cell repertoires in COVID-19. The data were produced by immunoSEQ multiplex PCR, yet TCRdb's version contains in-frame clones alone and is incomplete. The sample has around 270,000 clones, 84% seen once; the top ten hold more than 1.5%. Looked up from germline, CDR1 is SGHNT and CDR2 is YENEEA. V was trimmed by 5 bases and J by 2 bases, leaving 9 bases between them. The CDR3 is 13 residues long. Specimen: peripheral blood. The chain carries TRBV11-3 and TRBJ1-1, with D possibly matching TRBD1 (5 bases). This sequence was found in a woman between 35 and 50 years old who had recovered from COVID-19. The CDR3 DNA reads TGTGCCAGCAGCCCCAGGGAAAACACTGAAGCTTTCTTT. As protein: CASSPRENTEAFF.